A single sample gave rise to the 30 T cell receptor beta chains below, sequenced in a study of blood T cell repertoires in COVID-19 (dated by TCRdb to 2018 to 2020). Libraries came from the immunoSEQ multiplex PCR assay. Held by TCRdb, this immuneACCESS table contains in-frame sequences only and omits some clones. Under half of the omission traces to an unresolved V gene where checked; the cause of the rest is unknown. This sample lists 200,000 to 250,000 clones; more than 85% were detected once. The ten largest clones add up to around 0.84% of the sample. Sequencing input: peripheral blood. These receptors were taken from a man between 60 and 75 years old with COVID-19, enrolled during active disease.

CDR3 DNA: TGTGCCAGCAGTGTAACAGGGACTGGAAACACCATATATTTT. Translated: CASSVTGTGNTIYF. This sequence joins TRBV25-1 and TRBJ1-3, with D perhaps matching TRBD1 (6 bases). V lost 4 bases and J lost 2, with 9 bases in between. Germline V CDR1 and CDR2: MGHDK, SYGVNS. The CDR3 has 14 amino acids.

A few counts support this clone. CDR3 DNA: TGTGCCACCAGTGATGGGCGGGAGAGGGAGACCCAGTACTTC. It is translated as CATSDGRERETQYF. This chain connects TRBV24-1 to TRBJ2-5; TRBD2 matches 7 bases. Germline V gene sequence: CDR1 KGHDR, CDR2 SFDVKD. The junction had 5 bases not matched to a gene; V was cut back by 3 bases and J by 5 bases. This CDR3 is 14 amino acids long.

The genes are TRBV27 and TRBJ1-3; the D is unclear. Germline values: CDR1 MNHEY, CDR2 SMNVEV (reference sequence). CDR3 size: 15 residues. V dropped 0 bases and J dropped 4 bases, with 10 bases sitting between them. DNA for the CDR3: TGTGCCAGCAGTTTATCCCCCCAGCGAGGAAACACCATATATTTT. The encoded protein is CASSLSPQRGNTIYF.

This clone was observed once. The V and J genes are TRBV7-2 and TRBJ2-2; 11 positions match TRBD2. Germline CDR1 SGHTA, CDR2 FQGNSA. After removal of 2 bases from V and 4 bases from J, the junction contained 6 bases not matched to a gene. The CDR3 length is 17 residues. DNA for the CDR3: TGTGCCAGCAGCTTAACCCGACTAGCGGGGTTCACCGGGGAGCTGTTTTTT. The encoded protein is CASSLTRLAGFTGELFF.

About this clone itself: Other DNA sequences in the same sample also yield this CDR3. CDR3 region: CASSLGQGNYGYTF. As DNA, the CDR3 is TGTGCCAGCAGTTTGGGACAGGGGAACTATGGCTACACCTTC. The gene calls are TRBV28 and TRBJ1-2; 10 positions agree with TRBD1. The trim removed 3 bases at V and 2 bases at J, leaving 0 bases unmatched. The germline gives CDR1 MDHEN, CDR2 SYDVKM. This CDR3 is 14 amino acids long.

The chain recombines TRBV11-1 with TRBJ2-7; D is perhaps TRBD2 (6 bases). The germline CDR1 and CDR2 sequences are SGHAT and FQDESV (reference sequence). V lost 5 bases and J lost 2, with 16 bases in between. The CDR3 runs 15 residues. The CDR3 nucleotides read TGTGCCAGCAGCCCCCGGAGGGCCTCTACCTACGAGCAGTACTTC. Its protein is CASSPRRASTYEQYF. Filled out from reference TRBV11-1 and TRBJ2-7, the complete variable domain reads EAEVAQSPRYKITEKSQAVAFWCDPISGHATLYWYRQILGQGPELLVQFQDESVVDDSQLPKDRFSAERLKGVDSTLKIQPAELGDSAMYLCASSPRRASTYEQYFGPGTRLTVT.

This chain links TRBV6-6 with TRBJ2-7; 10 positions match TRBD1. The CDR3 length is 14 residues. With V trimmed by 2 bases and J by 6 bases, 4 bases remained unmatched. Germline CDR1 reads MNHNY; CDR2 reads SVGAGI (reference sequence). Written as DNA, the CDR3 is TGTGCCAGCAGTTACAAAGGGACAGGGGCCGAGCAGTACTTC. It translates to CASSYKGTGAEQYF.

V and J are TRBV2 and TRBJ2-1; tentative D call: TRBD1 (5 bases). The CDR3 is 15 residues long. Deletions cut 4 bases from V and 4 bases from J, with 14 bases between. The germline V gene has CDR1 SNHLY and CDR2 FYNNEI. The CDR3 region is CASSGGYLTYNEQFF. CDR3 DNA: TGTGCCAGCAGTGGGGGCTACCTTACTTACAATGAGCAGTTCTTC. The complete variable domain, with remaining parts taken from reference TRBV2 and TRBJ2-1, reads EPEVTQTPSHQVTQMGQEVILRCVPISNHLYFYWYRQILGQKVEFLVSFYNNEISEKSEIFDDQFSVERPDGSNFTLKIRSTKLEDSAMYFCASSGGYLTYNEQFFGPGTRLTVL.

V is TRBV5-1 and J is TRBJ2-1, with 7 bases matching TRBD1. CDR3 size: 13 residues. The V segment lost 4 bases and the J segment 8 bases; nucleotides outside the gene matches: 6. CDR1 SGHRS and CDR2 YFSETQ come from the germline V gene. CDR3 nucleotide sequence: TGCGCCAGCAGCCCACAGGGGTTGGATGAGCAGTTCTTC. Residues: CASSPQGLDEQFF.

This clone has more than one count but fewer than ten. CDR3 sequence reads: CASSVGGGQNAFF. DNA for the CDR3: TGTGCCAGCAGCGTAGGAGGGGGACAGAACGCTTTCTTT. This chain connects TRBV9 to TRBJ1-1, with 7 positions matching TRBD1. CDR3 size: 13 residues. Germline V CDR1 and CDR2: SGDLS, YYNGEE. V lost 0 bases to trimming and J lost 11 bases; unmatched junction nucleotides: 7.

The rearrangement joins TRBV19 to TRBJ1-2; TRBD1 aligns across 7 bases. Looked up from germline, CDR1 is LNHDA and CDR2 is SQIVND (reference sequence). Losses at the gene ends were 5 bases for V and 8 bases for J; bases not matched to a gene: 8. CDR3 length: 13 residues. CDR3 amino acids: CASSADRSGGYTF. The CDR3 coding sequence is TGTGCCAGTAGTGCGGACAGGTCTGGAGGCTACACCTTC.

This chain joins TRBV7-9 and TRBJ2-5; 12 bases map to TRBD2. The V and J ends lost 1 base and 4 bases, in that order; junction bases with no gene match: 4. CDR1 and CDR2 (germline): SEHNR, FQNEAQ (reference sequence). The CDR3 covers 16 residues. The CDR3 loop is CASSLGPSGGAETQYF. In DNA form, the CDR3 reads TGTGCCAGCAGCTTAGGCCCTAGCGGGGGGGCAGAGACCCAGTACTTC.

The V call is TRBV12-3 or TRBV12-4, the J call TRBJ1-5, with TRBD1 as a possible D gene (5 bases). V lost 7 bases to trimming and J lost 6 bases, with 13 bases between them. The CDR3 extends over 13 amino acids. The CDR3 protein is CASKPGMSQPQHF. The CDR3 DNA follows: TGTGCCAGCAAACCAGGGATGAGTCAGCCCCAGCATTTT.

The gene calls are TRBV6-4 and TRBJ2-7; TRBD1 is a possible D gene (6 bases). CDR1 is MRHNA, CDR2 SNTAGT, per germline. The CDR3 spans 14 residues. With 3 bases removed from V and 4 bases from J, the gap between germline ends came to 13 bases. The CDR3 bases are TGTGCCAGCAGTGATAACAGGGCGTGGTACGAGCAGTACTTC. Its translation: CASSDNRAWYEQYF.

J is TRBJ2-6 and V is TRBV30, with TRBD1 identical over 9 bases. With V trimmed by 4 bases and J by 4 bases, 2 bases remained unmatched. The CDR3 is made up of 14 amino acids. Per germline, CDR1 GTSNPN and CDR2 SVGIG (reference sequence). In DNA form, the CDR3 reads TGTGCCTGGAAACAGGGGGCCGGGGCCAACGTCCTGACTTTC. Protein: CAWKQGAGANVLTF.

This chain links TRBV6-5 with TRBJ2-7; 7 bases are shared with TRBD1. CDR1 is MNHEY and CDR2 is SVGAGI in the germline V gene. There are 14 residues in the CDR3. The junction had 6 bases not matched to a gene; V was cut back by 6 bases and J by 1 base. In nucleotides, the CDR3 is TGTGCCAGCAGCACAGGGGTCCGGTCCTACGAGCAGTACTTC. Translation: CASSTGVRSYEQYF.

This rearrangement joins TRBV19 to TRBJ2-2, with 10 positions matching TRBD2. The CDR3 is made up of 14 amino acids. With V trimmed by 3 bases and J by 6 bases, 1 base remained unmatched. Germline V gene lookup returns CDR1 LNHDA and CDR2 SQIVND (reference sequence). CDR3 DNA sequence: TGTGCCAGTAGTATTGGGACTAGCGCCGGGGAGCTGTTTTTT. This codes for CASSIGTSAGELFF.

The rearrangement links TRBV7-3 to TRBJ2-7; the D gene is possibly TRBD2 (5 bases). Germline V gives CDR1 SGHTA, CDR2 FQGTGA. This CDR3 has 13 amino acids. V lost 2 bases, J lost 6 bases, and 11 bases lay in between. CDR3 DNA sequence: TGTGCCAGCAGCTTAGGAGGCGCAGGCGAGCAGTACTTC. This translates into CASSLGGAGEQYF.

This clone was seen a handful of times. The chain uses TRBV6-2 or TRBV6-3 and TRBJ2-7, with 13 bases fitting TRBD2. V shed 0 bases, J shed 3 bases, and the junction held 14 bases outside the gene matches. The CDR3 covers 20 residues. Germline V gene lookup returns CDR1 MNHEY and CDR2 SVGEGT. This CDR3 reads CASSYSRSGLAGPLNYEQYF. CDR3 DNA sequence: TGTGCCAGCAGTTACTCCCGATCGGGACTAGCGGGACCCCTTAACTACGAGCAGTACTTC.

This chain joins TRBV5-1 and TRBJ2-1, with 10 bases aligning to TRBD1. The CDR3 sequence is 13 residues long. Per the germline V gene, CDR1 is SGHRS and CDR2 is YFSETQ. J gave up 9 bases and V 4 bases, and 4 bases lay outside the gene matches. The CDR3 DNA is TGCGCCAGCAGCCCGGGACAGGGGTTTGAGCAGTTCTTC. Amino acid sequence: CASSPGQGFEQFF.

The V and J genes are TRBV30 and TRBJ1-5; 9 bases map to TRBD1. The germline gives CDR1 GTSNPN, CDR2 SVGIG (reference sequence). This CDR3 has 15 residues. Losses at the gene ends were 2 bases for V and 2 bases for J; bases not matched to a gene: 4. CDR3 DNA sequence: TGTGCCTGGAGTCGAGGACAGGGGCGCAATCAGCCCCAGCATTTT. It is translated as CAWSRGQGRNQPQHF.

The chain links TRBV5-1 to TRBJ2-7; 11 bases are a match to TRBD2. This CDR3 is 14 amino acids long. Germline V gives CDR1 SGHRS, CDR2 YFSETQ. V lost 4 bases and J lost 4; bases outside the gene matches: 4. CDR3 region: CASSTSGSSYEQYF. CDR3 DNA: TGCGCCAGCAGCACTAGCGGGAGTAGTTACGAGCAGTACTTC.

The chain couples TRBV7-9 to TRBJ1-1; D call uncertain. Trimming removed 1 base from V and 0 bases from J, with 6 bases in between. The CDR3 totals 14 residues. CDR1 is SEHNR, CDR2 FQNEAQ, per germline (reference sequence). The CDR3 here is CASSLVQVNTEAFF. In DNA form, the CDR3 reads TGTGCCAGCAGCTTAGTTCAGGTGAACACTGAAGCTTTCTTT.

This rearrangement joins TRBV6-2 or TRBV6-3 to TRBJ2-5, with 9 bases fitting TRBD1. There are 18 residues in the CDR3. Germline CDR1 reads MNHEY; CDR2 reads SVGEGT. V trimming: 2 bases; J trimming: 3 bases; junction bases outside the gene matches: 13. The DNA for the CDR3 is TGTGCCAGCAGTTACACCAACCGACCGGGACAGGGTAAAGAGACCCAGTACTTC. Protein sequence: CASSYTNRPGQGKETQYF.

This chain connects TRBV10-3 to TRBJ2-1; 9 positions agree with TRBD1. V lost 6 bases to trimming and J lost 12 bases; unmatched junction nucleotides: 12. Germline assignment: CDR1 ENHRY and CDR2 SYGVKD. There are 14 residues in the CDR3. The chain's CDR3 is CAIRGGTGKKGQFF. The CDR3 bases are TGTGCCATCAGGGGGGGGACAGGGAAAAAAGGGCAGTTCTTC.

The chain joins TRBV29-1 to TRBJ2-7; perhaps TRBD1 as D (7 bases). This CDR3 has 13 amino acids. The V gene's germline CDR1 is SQVTM and CDR2 ANQGSEA. V lost 7 bases and J 6 bases, leaving 19 bases between the germline ends. CDR3 sequence (DNA): TGCAGCGGGAGGGCAGGGGGTAGAAGCGAGCAGTACTTC. Translation: CSGRAGGRSEQYF.

The chain is built from TRBV7-2 and TRBJ1-1; a possible D gene is TRBD1 (6 bases). V lost 1 base to trimming and J lost 12 bases, with 24 bases between them. Germline V gene lookup returns CDR1 SGHTA and CDR2 FQGNSA. The CDR3 covers 16 residues. CDR3 in amino acids: CASSLDDRGHSPVSFF. The CDR3 coding sequence is TGTGCCAGCAGCTTAGATGATCGGGGACACTCCCCGGTGTCTTTCTTT. The entire variable domain, with the rest obtained from reference TRBV7-2 and TRBJ1-1, is as follows: GAGVSQSPSNKVTEKGKDVELRCDPISGHTALYWYRQSLGQGLEFLIYFQGNSAPDKSGLPSDRFSAERTGGSVSTLTIQRTQQEDSAVYLCASSLDDRGHSPVSFFGQGTRLTVV.

The V gene is TRBV4-1, the J gene TRBJ2-6; 8 bases line up with TRBD1. Per germline, CDR1 MGHRA and CDR2 YSYEKL. The ends lost 5 bases at V and 0 bases at J; junction bases unmatched: 3. This CDR3 has 16 amino acids. The CDR3 loop is CASSRGQASGANVLTF. CDR3 coding DNA: TGCGCCAGCAGCAGGGGACAGGCCTCTGGGGCCAACGTCCTGACTTTC.

This sequence joins TRBV19 and TRBJ2-1, with D possibly TRBD1 on 5 matching bases. From germline, CDR1 is LNHDA and CDR2 SQIVND (reference sequence). The CDR3 spans 16 residues. With 0 bases removed from V and 4 bases from J, the gap between germline ends came to 13 bases. The CDR3: CASSIDPGNQYNEQFF. The CDR3 bases are TGTGCCAGTAGTATAGATCCAGGGAATCAGTACAATGAGCAGTTCTTC.

The genes are TRBV4-3 and TRBJ2-1, with TRBD2 matching over 9 bases. The ends lost 0 bases at V and 15 bases at J; junction bases unmatched: 9. The CDR3 contains 14 residues. CDR1 is LGHNA and CDR2 is YSLEER in the germline V gene. CDR3 coding DNA: TGCGCCAGCAGCCAAGATCTTGCGGGAGGGCCAGGGTTCTTC. It codes for CASSQDLAGGPGFF.